The source of this T cell receptor (beta chain) is a study of shared clonotypes between healthy human individuals. Study outcomes and limitations: Larger estimated richness was generally recorded for naive subsets relative to memory subsets.

This CDR3 is built from 12 residues. Between the trimmed V and J ends, which lost 4 bases and 4 bases, there was a span of 8 bases. Germline values: CDR1 GTSNPN, CDR2 SVGIG (reference sequence). It was into CD45RA+ naive and CD45RA-negative memory subsets that the CD4+ cells were split. Notes on this clone: Its cognate antigen is unknown.

Using immunoSEQ multiplex PCR, the repertoire was profiled, and TCRdb retains in-frame clones only, with some absent. Of 600,000 to 700,000 clones in the sample, around 78% were seen once. Sequenced input: memory CD4+ T cells sorted from blood. Subset here: CD45RA-negative fraction. The TCR comes from a woman under 40 in good health. V gene TRBV30 combines with J gene TRBJ2-1; D gene uncertain. Here the CDR3 reads CAWTLGYNEQFF. The DNA for the CDR3 is TGTGCCTGGACTTTGGGGTACAATGAGCAGTTCTTC. The whole variable domain, filled in from reference TRBV30 and TRBJ2-1, reads SQTIHQWPATLVQPVGSPLSLECTVEGTSNPNLYWYRQAAGRGLQLLFYSVGIGQISSEVPQNLSASRPQDRQFILSSKKLLLSDSGFYLCAWTLGYNEQFFGPGTRLTVL.